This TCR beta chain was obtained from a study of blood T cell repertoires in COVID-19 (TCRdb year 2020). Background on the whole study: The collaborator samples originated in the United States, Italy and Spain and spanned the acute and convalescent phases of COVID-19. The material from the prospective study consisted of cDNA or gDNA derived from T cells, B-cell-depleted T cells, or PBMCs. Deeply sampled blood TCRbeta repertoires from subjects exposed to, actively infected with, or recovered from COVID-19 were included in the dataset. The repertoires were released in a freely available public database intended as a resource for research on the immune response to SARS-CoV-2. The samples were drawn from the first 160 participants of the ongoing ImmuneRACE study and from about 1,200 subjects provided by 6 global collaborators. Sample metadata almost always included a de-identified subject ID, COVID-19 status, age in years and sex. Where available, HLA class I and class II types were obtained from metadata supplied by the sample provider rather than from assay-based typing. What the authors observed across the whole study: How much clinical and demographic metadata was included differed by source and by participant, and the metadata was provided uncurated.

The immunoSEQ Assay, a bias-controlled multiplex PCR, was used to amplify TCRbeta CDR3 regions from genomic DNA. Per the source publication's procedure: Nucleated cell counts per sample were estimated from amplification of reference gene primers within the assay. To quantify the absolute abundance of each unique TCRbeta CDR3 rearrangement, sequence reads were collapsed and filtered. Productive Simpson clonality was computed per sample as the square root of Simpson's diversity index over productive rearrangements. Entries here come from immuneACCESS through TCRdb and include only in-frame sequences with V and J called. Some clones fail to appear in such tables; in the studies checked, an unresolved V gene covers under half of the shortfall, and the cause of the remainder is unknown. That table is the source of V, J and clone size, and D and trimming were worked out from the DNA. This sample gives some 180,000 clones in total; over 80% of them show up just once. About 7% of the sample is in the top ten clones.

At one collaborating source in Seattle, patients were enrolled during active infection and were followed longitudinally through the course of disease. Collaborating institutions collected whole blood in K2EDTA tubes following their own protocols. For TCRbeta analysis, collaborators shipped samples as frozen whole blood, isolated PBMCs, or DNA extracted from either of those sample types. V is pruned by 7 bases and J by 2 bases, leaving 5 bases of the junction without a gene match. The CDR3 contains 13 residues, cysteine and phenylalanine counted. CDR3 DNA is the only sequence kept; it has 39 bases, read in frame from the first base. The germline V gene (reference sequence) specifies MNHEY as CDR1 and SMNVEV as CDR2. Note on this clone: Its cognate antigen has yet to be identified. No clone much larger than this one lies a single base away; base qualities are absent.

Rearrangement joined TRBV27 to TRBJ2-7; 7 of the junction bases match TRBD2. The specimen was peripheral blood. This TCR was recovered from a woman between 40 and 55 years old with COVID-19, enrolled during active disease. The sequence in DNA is TGTGCCAGCAAGCAGGGAGGGCCCTACGAGCAGTACTTC. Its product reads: CASKQGGPYEQYF.